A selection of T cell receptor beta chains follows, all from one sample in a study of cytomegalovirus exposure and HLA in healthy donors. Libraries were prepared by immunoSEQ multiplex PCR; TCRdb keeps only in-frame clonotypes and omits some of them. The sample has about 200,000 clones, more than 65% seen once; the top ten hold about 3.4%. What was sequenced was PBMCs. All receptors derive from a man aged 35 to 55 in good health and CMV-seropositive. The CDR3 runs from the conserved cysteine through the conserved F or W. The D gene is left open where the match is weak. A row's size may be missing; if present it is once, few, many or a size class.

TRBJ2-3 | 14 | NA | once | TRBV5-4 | TGTGCCAGCAGCTTGGGCCACTCCACAGATACGCAGTATTTT | CASSLGHSTDTQYF
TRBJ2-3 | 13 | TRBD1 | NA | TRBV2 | TGTGCCAGCGGGACAGGTGGCACAGATACGCAGTATTTT | CASGTGGTDTQYF
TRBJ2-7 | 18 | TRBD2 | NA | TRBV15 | TGTGCCACCAGCAGGCCCTTACTAGCGGGAGAAAGCAGAGTCGAGCAGTACTTC | CATSRPLLAGESRVEQYF
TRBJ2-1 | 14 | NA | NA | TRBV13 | TGTGCCAGCTCCCCGCGGGGAGTCTACAATGAGCAGTTCTTC | CASSPRGVYNEQFF
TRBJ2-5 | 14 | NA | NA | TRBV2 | TGTGCCAGCAGTTTTACTACAGGGCGTGAGACCCAGTACTTC | CASSFTTGRETQYF
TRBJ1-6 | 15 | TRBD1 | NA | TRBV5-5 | TGTGCCAGCAGCTGGGACAGGGGGCTAGGATCACCCCTCCACTTT | CASSWDRGLGSPLHF
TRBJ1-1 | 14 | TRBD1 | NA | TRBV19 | TGTGCCAGTAGCCGGACAGGGTTTATCACTGAAGCTTTCTTT | CASSRTGFITEAFF
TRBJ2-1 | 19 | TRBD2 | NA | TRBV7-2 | TGTGCCAGCAGCTTAGTTGCCCGGGGGGTCCTCGGATCCTACAATGAGCAGTTCTTC | CASSLVARGVLGSYNEQFF
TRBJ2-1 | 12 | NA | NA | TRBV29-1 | TGCAGCAGGGGCGGCCAGAACAATGAGCAGTTCTTC | CSRGGQNNEQFF
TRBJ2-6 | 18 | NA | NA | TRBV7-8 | TGTGCCAGCAGTCCTGGAGGACCCGGCCGATCTGGGGCCAACGTCCTGACTTTC | CASSPGGPGRSGANVLTF
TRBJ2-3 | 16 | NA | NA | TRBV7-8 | TGTGCCAGCAGCTTAGGATCCGCGGGCAGCACAGATACGCAGTATTTT | CASSLGSAGSTDTQYF
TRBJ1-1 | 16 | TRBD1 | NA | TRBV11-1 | TGTGCCAGCAGCGCCGGACAGGGGGCTATGAACACTGAAGCTTTCTTT | CASSAGQGAMNTEAFF
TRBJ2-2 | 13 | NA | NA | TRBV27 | TGTGCCAGCAGTGCTAGAGTGGCCGGGGAGCTGTTTTTT | CASSARVAGELFF
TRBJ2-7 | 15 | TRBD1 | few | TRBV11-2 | TGTGCCAGCAGCTTAGATCGGGACAGAGACTACGAGCAGTACTTC | CASSLDRDRDYEQYF
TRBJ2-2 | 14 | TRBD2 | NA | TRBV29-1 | TGCAGCGTGGCCAGCGGGGGGGACCGAGGGGAGCTGTTTTTT | CSVASGGDRGELFF
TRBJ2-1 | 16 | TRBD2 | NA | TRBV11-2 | TGTGCCAGCAGCTTGAGCGGGGGGGACTCCTACAATGAGCAGTTCTTC | CASSLSGGDSYNEQFF
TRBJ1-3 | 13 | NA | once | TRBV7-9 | TGTGCCAGCAGGCTGGACGGGATAAGGACCATATATTTT | CASRLDGIRTIYF
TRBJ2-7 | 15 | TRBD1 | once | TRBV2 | TGTGCCAGCAGTGAAGAATGGACAGGGGTGTGGGAGCAGTACTTC | CASSEEWTGVWEQYF
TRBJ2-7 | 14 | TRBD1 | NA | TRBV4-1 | TGCGCCAGCAGCCAAGGGTCAGGGGGCTTCGAGCAGTACTTC | CASSQGSGGFEQYF
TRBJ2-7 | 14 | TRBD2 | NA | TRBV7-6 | TGTGCCAGCAGCCCGAGCGGGAGGGCCTACGAGCAGTACTTC | CASSPSGRAYEQYF
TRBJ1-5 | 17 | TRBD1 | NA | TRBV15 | TGTGCCACCAGCAGGGACCGTGGGACAGGTCGCAATCAGCCCCAGCATTTT | CATSRDRGTGRNQPQHF
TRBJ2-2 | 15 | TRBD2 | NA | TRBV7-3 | TGTGCCAGCAGCTTACTAGCGGCGAACACCGGGGAGCTGTTTTTT | CASSLLAANTGELFF
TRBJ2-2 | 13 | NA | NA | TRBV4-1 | TGCGCCAGCAGCCAAGCAACAGCCCGGGAGCTGTTTTTT | CASSQATARELFF
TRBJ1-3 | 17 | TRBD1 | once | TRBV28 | TGTGCCAGCACCCTCGGGGGACAGGCAATCTCTGGAAACACCATATATTTT | CASTLGGQAISGNTIYF
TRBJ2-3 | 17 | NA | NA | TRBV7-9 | TGTGCCAGCAGCTCGGAATTTAGCGGTTCTAGCACAGATACGCAGTATTTT | CASSSEFSGSSTDTQYF
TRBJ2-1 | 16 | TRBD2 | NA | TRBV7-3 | TGTGCCAGCAGCCCCCCCGGGACTAGCGTTTTCAATGAGCAGTTCTTC | CASSPPGTSVFNEQFF
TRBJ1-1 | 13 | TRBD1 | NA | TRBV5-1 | TGCGCCAGCAACGGACAGGGGAACACTGAAGCTTTCTTT | CASNGQGNTEAFF
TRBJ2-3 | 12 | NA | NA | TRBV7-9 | TGTGCCAGCAGCCCCCCAGCAGATACGCAGTATTTT | CASSPPADTQYF
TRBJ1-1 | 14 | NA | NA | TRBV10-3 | TGTGCCATCAGTACTGACAATATGAACACTGAAGCTTTCTTT | CAISTDNMNTEAFF
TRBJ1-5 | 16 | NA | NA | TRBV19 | TGTGCCAGTAGTATAGCGCGGGCGGCTAGCAATCAGCCCCAGCATTTT | CASSIARAASNQPQHF
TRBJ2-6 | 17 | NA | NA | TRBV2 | TGTGCCAGCAAAAGGGGCCGCCTTGGGTCTGGGGCCAACGTCCTGACTTTC | CASKRGRLGSGANVLTF
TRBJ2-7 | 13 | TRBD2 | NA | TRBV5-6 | TGTGCCAGCAGCTCTAGCGGGAGCTACGAGCAGTACTTC | CASSSSGSYEQYF
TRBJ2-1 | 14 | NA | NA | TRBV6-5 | TGTGCCAGCAGTTACTCGACTAGCTACAATGAGCAGTTCTTC | CASSYSTSYNEQFF
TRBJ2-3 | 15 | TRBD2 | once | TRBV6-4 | TGTGCCAGCAGTGACAGCAGCGGGGGGGCAGATACGCAGTATTTT | CASSDSSGGADTQYF
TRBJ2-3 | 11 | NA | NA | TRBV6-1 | TGTGCCAGCAGATATCAGGATACGCAGTATTTT | CASRYQDTQYF
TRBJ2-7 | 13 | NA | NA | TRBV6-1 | TGTGCCATCAGACAAGACAGCCATTACGAGCAGTACTTC | CAIRQDSHYEQYF
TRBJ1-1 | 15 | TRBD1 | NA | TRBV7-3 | TGTGCCAGCAGCCTGTCACAGGGGTTCCCTGGAGAAGCTTTCTTT | CASSLSQGFPGEAFF